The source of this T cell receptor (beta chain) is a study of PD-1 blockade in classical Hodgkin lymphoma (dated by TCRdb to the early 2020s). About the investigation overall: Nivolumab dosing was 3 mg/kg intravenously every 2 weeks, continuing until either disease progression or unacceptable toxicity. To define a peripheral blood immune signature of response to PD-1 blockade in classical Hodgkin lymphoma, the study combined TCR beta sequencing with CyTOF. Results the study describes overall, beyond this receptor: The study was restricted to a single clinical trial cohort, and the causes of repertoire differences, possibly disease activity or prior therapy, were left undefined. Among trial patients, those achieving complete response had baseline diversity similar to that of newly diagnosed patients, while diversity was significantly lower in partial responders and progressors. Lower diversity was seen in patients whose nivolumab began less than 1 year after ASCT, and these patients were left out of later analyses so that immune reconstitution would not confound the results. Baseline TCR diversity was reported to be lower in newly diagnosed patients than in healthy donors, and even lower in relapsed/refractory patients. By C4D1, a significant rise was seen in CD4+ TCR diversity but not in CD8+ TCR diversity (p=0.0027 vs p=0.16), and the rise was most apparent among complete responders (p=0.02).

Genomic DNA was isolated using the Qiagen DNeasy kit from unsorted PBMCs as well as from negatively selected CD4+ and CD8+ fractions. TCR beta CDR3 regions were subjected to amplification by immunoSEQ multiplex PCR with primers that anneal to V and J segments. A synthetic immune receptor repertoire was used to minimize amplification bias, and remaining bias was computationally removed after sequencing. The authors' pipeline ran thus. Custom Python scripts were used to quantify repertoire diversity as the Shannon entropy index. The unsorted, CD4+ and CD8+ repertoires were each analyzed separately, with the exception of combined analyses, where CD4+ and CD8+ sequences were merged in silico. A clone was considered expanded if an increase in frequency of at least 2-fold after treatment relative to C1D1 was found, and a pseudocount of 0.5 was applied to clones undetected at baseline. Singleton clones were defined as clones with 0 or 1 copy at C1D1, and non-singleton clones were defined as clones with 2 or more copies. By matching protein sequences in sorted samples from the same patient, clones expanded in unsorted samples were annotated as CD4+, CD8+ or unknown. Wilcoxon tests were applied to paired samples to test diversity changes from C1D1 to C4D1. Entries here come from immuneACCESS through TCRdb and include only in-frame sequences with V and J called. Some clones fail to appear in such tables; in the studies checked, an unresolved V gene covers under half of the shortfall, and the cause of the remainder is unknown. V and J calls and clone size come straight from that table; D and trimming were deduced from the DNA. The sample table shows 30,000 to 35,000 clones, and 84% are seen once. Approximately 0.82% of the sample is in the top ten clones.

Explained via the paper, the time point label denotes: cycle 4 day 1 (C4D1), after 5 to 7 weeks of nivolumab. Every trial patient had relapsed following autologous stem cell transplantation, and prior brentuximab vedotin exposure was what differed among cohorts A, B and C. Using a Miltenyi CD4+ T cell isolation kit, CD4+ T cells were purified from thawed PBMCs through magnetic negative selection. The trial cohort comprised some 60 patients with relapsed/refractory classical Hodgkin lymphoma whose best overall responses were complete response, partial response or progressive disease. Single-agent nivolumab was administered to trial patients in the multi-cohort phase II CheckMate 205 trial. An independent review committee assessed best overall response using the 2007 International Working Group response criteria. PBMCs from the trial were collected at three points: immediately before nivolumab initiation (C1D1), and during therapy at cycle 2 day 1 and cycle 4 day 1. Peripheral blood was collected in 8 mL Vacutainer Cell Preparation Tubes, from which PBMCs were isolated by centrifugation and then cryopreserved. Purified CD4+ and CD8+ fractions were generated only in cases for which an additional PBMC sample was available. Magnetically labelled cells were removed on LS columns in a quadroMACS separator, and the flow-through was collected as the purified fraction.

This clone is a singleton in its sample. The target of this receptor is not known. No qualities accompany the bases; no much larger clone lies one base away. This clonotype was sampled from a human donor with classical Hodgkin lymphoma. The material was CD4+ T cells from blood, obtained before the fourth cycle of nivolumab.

The CDR3 reads as follows: CASSPRLAGPGRDTQYF. The DNA sequence is as follows: TGTGCCAGCAGCCCCCGACTAGCGGGGCCAGGGAGGGATACGCAGTATTTT. The V gene is TRBV7-9 and the J gene is TRBJ2-3; a stretch of 11 junction bases matches TRBD2. V has 5 bases trimmed and J has 6 bases trimmed; junction bases matching no gene number 13. The germline V gene (reference sequence) supplies CDR1 SEHNR and CDR2 FQNEAQ. From its cysteine to its phenylalanine, the CDR3 spans 17 amino acids. The DNA shown is the 51-base CDR3, in frame from base 1.